A selection of T cell receptor beta chains follows, all from one sample in a study of T cell repertoires in cytomegalovirus infection. TCRdb called the reads again in MiXCR, with one record for every CDR3 protein. The sample lists 500,000 to 600,000 distinct CDR3 sequences, 15% to 20% occurring once. The specimen sequenced was CD8+ T cells from PBMCs. The receptors were sampled from a human donor in good health (CMV status not recorded). Some clones in this sample may be carry-over from other donors' samples. Each CDR3 is given with its conserved first and last residue. The D gene is left open where the match is weak. The size of a clone is reported for some rows only, either as once, few or many, or as a class for expanded clones.

D gene: TRBD1
V gene: TRBV10-3
clone size: -
J gene: TRBJ1-2
CDR3 protein: CAIRVTGSGYTF
CDR3 DNA: TGTGCCATCAGGGTGACAGGGAGCGGCTACACCTTC

D gene: -
V gene: TRBV4-2
clone size: few
J gene: TRBJ2-1
CDR3 protein: CASSQDLDFQSRLYNEQFF
CDR3 DNA: TGTGCCAGCAGCCAAGATCTAGACTTTCAAAGTAGGCTCTACAATGAGCAGTTCTTC

D gene: TRBD1
V gene: TRBV7-9
clone size: many
J gene: TRBJ1-2
CDR3 protein: CASSLAQGGRVGYTF
CDR3 DNA: TGTGCCAGCAGCTTAGCGCAGGGGGGCCGAGTCGGCTACACCTTC

D gene: TRBD1
V gene: TRBV6-5
clone size: -
J gene: TRBJ2-7
CDR3 protein: CASSYLGTGRYEQYF
CDR3 DNA: TGTGCCAGCAGTTACCTTGGGACAGGGAGGTACGAGCAGTACTTC

D gene: -
V gene: TRBV5-8
clone size: -
J gene: TRBJ1-5
CDR3 protein: CASSLAGRSSNQPQHF
CDR3 DNA: TGTGCCAGCAGCTTGGCGGGGAGGAGTAGCAATCAGCCCCAGCATTTT

D gene: TRBD2
V gene: TRBV20-1
clone size: -
J gene: TRBJ2-7
CDR3 protein: CSARVGGGYEQYF
CDR3 DNA: TGCAGTGCTAGAGTTGGCGGGGGATACGAGCAGTACTTC

D gene: -
V gene: TRBV7-9
clone size: -
J gene: TRBJ2-3
CDR3 protein: CASSLGGCSDTQYF
CDR3 DNA: TGTGCCAGCAGTCTGGGCGGGTGTTCAGATACGCAGTATTTT

D gene: -
V gene: TRBV7-2
clone size: many
J gene: TRBJ1-6
CDR3 protein: CASSLYSQGARRSPLHF
CDR3 DNA: TGTGCCAGCAGCTTATACTCCCAGGGTGCTCGGAGGTCACCCCTCCACTTT

D gene: -
V gene: TRBV7-3
clone size: many
J gene: TRBJ1-1
CDR3 protein: CASSRDLNTEAFF
CDR3 DNA: TGTGCCAGCAGCCGAGACCTGAACACTGAAGCTTTCTTT

D gene: TRBD2
V gene: TRBV9
clone size: once
J gene: TRBJ2-1
CDR3 protein: CASSAGGGEYNEQFF
CDR3 DNA: TGTGCCAGCAGCGCTGGCGGGGGGGAATACAATGAGCAGTTCTTC

D gene: -
V gene: TRBV4-1
clone size: -
J gene: TRBJ2-5
CDR3 protein: CASSQDSVGLGETQYF
CDR3 DNA: TGCGCCAGCAGCCAAGATTCGGTGGGCTTAGGAGAGACCCAGTACTTC

D gene: TRBD2
V gene: TRBV7-9
clone size: -
J gene: TRBJ2-1
CDR3 protein: CASSLGGGPLNEQFF
CDR3 DNA: TGTGCCAGCAGCTTAGGCGGGGGACCTCTCAATGAGCAGTTCTTC

D gene: -
V gene: TRBV6-1
clone size: once
J gene: TRBJ2-1
CDR3 protein: CASSPQGGYEQFF
CDR3 DNA: TGTGCCAGCAGTCCCCAGGGGGGGTATGAGCAGTTCTTC

D gene: TRBD2
V gene: TRBV7-9
clone size: many
J gene: TRBJ2-7
CDR3 protein: CASREGRGKGYEQYF
CDR3 DNA: TGTGCCAGCAGAGAGGGGCGGGGGAAGGGATACGAGCAGTACTTC

D gene: -
V gene: TRBV27
clone size: -
J gene: TRBJ2-7
CDR3 protein: CASSRADEQYF
CDR3 DNA: TGTGCCAGCAGCCGGGCGGATGAGCAGTACTTC

D gene: TRBD1
V gene: TRBV7-8
clone size: -
J gene: TRBJ2-7
CDR3 protein: CASSWRTGGKIYEQYF
CDR3 DNA: TGTGCCAGCAGCTGGAGGACAGGCGGAAAAATCTACGAGCAGTACTTC

D gene: -
V gene: TRBV19
clone size: -
J gene: TRBJ2-1
CDR3 protein: CASSPDGTSYNEQFF
CDR3 DNA: TGTGCCAGTAGTCCCGACGGGACCTCCTACAATGAGCAGTTCTTC

D gene: -
V gene: TRBV4-1
clone size: -
J gene: TRBJ1-2
CDR3 protein: CASSQESGGAPLPGYTF
CDR3 DNA: TGCGCCAGCAGCCAAGAGTCCGGCGGGGCCCCTCTCCCGGGCTACACCTTC

D gene: -
V gene: TRBV7-9
clone size: many
J gene: TRBJ2-2
CDR3 protein: CASSLAPGTGELFF
CDR3 DNA: TGTGCCAGCAGCTTAGCGCCTGGAACCGGGGAGCTGTTTTTT

D gene: TRBD1
V gene: TRBV24-1
clone size: few
J gene: TRBJ1-5
CDR3 protein: CATSGDRVRYSNQPQHF
CDR3 DNA: TGTGCCACAAGTGGGGACAGGGTACGATATAGCAATCAGCCCCAGCATTTT

D gene: TRBD1
V gene: TRBV29-1
clone size: few
J gene: TRBJ1-5
CDR3 protein: CSGDSDRVCQPQHF
CDR3 DNA: TGCAGCGGCGACTCGGACAGGGTGTGTCAGCCCCAGCATTTT

D gene: TRBD1
V gene: TRBV27
clone size: many
J gene: TRBJ1-1
CDR3 protein: CASSIGGPNTEAFF
CDR3 DNA: TGTGCCAGCAGTATAGGGGGCCCGAACACTGAAGCTTTCTTT

D gene: TRBD1
V gene: TRBV10-3
clone size: many
J gene: TRBJ1-2
CDR3 protein: CAISVGQGNPATGYTF
CDR3 DNA: TGTGCCATCAGTGTGGGACAGGGTAACCCCGCGACAGGCTACACCTTC

D gene: TRBD2
V gene: TRBV20-1
clone size: few
J gene: TRBJ2-1
CDR3 protein: CSARPTAGVSYNEQFF
CDR3 DNA: TGCAGTGCTAGGCCGACAGCGGGAGTGTCTTACAATGAGCAGTTCTTC

D gene: -
V gene: TRBV7-9
clone size: many
J gene: TRBJ2-5
CDR3 protein: CASSLDSEQETQYF
CDR3 DNA: TGTGCCAGCAGCTTAGATTCGGAGCAAGAGACCCAGTACTTC

D gene: -
V gene: TRBV7-2
clone size: many
J gene: TRBJ1-6
CDR3 protein: CASSLRGFVDSPLHF
CDR3 DNA: TGTGCCAGCAGCTTAAGGGGGTTCGTGGATTCACCCCTCCACTTT

D gene: TRBD1
V gene: TRBV28
clone size: many
J gene: TRBJ2-7
CDR3 protein: CASSFPQDRAGYEQYF
CDR3 DNA: TGTGCCAGCAGTTTTCCCCAGGACAGGGCTGGATACGAGCAGTACTTC

D gene: -
V gene: TRBV7-4
clone size: -
J gene: TRBJ2-1
CDR3 protein: CVSSLGAGEQFF
CDR3 DNA: TGTGTCAGCAGCTTAGGGGCGGGTGAGCAGTTCTTC

D gene: TRBD2
V gene: TRBV9
clone size: many
J gene: TRBJ2-1
CDR3 protein: CASSVGERGWDTYEQFF
CDR3 DNA: TGTGCCAGCAGCGTAGGCGAGCGGGGCTGGGATACCTATGAGCAGTTCTTC

D gene: -
V gene: TRBV24-1
clone size: many
J gene: TRBJ2-5
CDR3 protein: CATSDFGQPSQETQYF
CDR3 DNA: TGTGCCACCAGTGATTTCGGACAGCCAAGCCAAGAGACCCAGTACTTC

D gene: TRBD2
V gene: TRBV9
clone size: -
J gene: TRBJ2-6
CDR3 protein: CASSVAREDSGANVLTF
CDR3 DNA: TGTGCCAGCAGCGTAGCGCGGGAGGACTCTGGGGCCAACGTCCTGACTTTC

D gene: -
V gene: TRBV6-2/TRBV6-3
clone size: -
J gene: TRBJ1-1
CDR3 protein: CASSYVTTEAFF
CDR3 DNA: TGTGCCAGCAGTTACGTGACAACGGAAGCTTTCTTT

D gene: -
V gene: TRBV7-2
clone size: many
J gene: TRBJ1-5
CDR3 protein: CASSLEEYSNQPQHF
CDR3 DNA: TGTGCCAGCAGTCTCGAGGAATATAGCAATCAGCCCCAGCATTTT

D gene: -
V gene: TRBV12-3/TRBV12-4
clone size: few
J gene: TRBJ1-5
CDR3 protein: CACPAAGNQPQHF
CDR3 DNA: TGTGCCTGTCCGGCGGCAGGTAATCAGCCCCAGCATTTT

D gene: -
V gene: TRBV29-1
clone size: -
J gene: TRBJ1-3
CDR3 protein: CSVESPGARALGNTIYF
CDR3 DNA: TGCAGCGTTGAAAGCCCGGGGGCGCGGGCACTTGGAAACACCATATATTTT

D gene: TRBD1
V gene: TRBV4-1
clone size: -
J gene: TRBJ2-7
CDR3 protein: CASSQIPGQPLYEQYF
CDR3 DNA: TGCGCCAGCAGCCAAATCCCGGGACAGCCACTTTACGAGCAGTACTTC

D gene: TRBD1
V gene: TRBV7-9
clone size: many
J gene: TRBJ1-1
CDR3 protein: CASSWDRGNTEAFF
CDR3 DNA: TGTGCCAGCAGTTGGGACAGGGGGAACACTGAAGCTTTCTTT

D gene: TRBD1
V gene: TRBV28
clone size: many
J gene: TRBJ1-1
CDR3 protein: CASSLQTPNDRGTVLNTEAFF
CDR3 DNA: TGTGCCAGCAGTTTACAGACTCCTAATGACAGGGGGACGGTGTTGAACACTGAAGCTTTCTTT

D gene: -
V gene: TRBV9
clone size: many
J gene: TRBJ2-1
CDR3 protein: CASTSSTAENNEQFF
CDR3 DNA: TGTGCCAGCACCTCTTCCACCGCCGAAAACAATGAGCAGTTCTTC

D gene: -
V gene: TRBV6-5
clone size: many
J gene: TRBJ2-7
CDR3 protein: CASSLGSGPSYEQYF
CDR3 DNA: TGTGCCAGCAGTTTGGGTAGCGGTCCCTCCTACGAGCAGTACTTC

D gene: TRBD1
V gene: TRBV6-1
clone size: many
J gene: TRBJ1-2
CDR3 protein: CASSEAPGTGWGERYGYTF
CDR3 DNA: TGTGCCAGCAGTGAAGCGCCGGGGACAGGGTGGGGTGAGCGCTATGGCTACACCTTC

D gene: -
V gene: TRBV19
clone size: few
J gene: TRBJ1-1
CDR3 protein: CATQSPTKAFF
CDR3 DNA: TGTGCCACCCAATCCCCCACGAAGGCTTTCTTT

D gene: TRBD2
V gene: TRBV20-1
clone size: -
J gene: TRBJ2-1
CDR3 protein: CSARDRLGSGRYNEQFF
CDR3 DNA: TGCAGTGCTAGAGATCGGTTAGGGAGCGGGAGATACAATGAGCAGTTCTTC

D gene: -
V gene: TRBV6-1
clone size: many
J gene: TRBJ2-5
CDR3 protein: CASSLPDRGETQYF
CDR3 DNA: TGTGCCAGCAGTCTCCCGGACCGCGGGGAGACCCAGTACTTC

D gene: -
V gene: TRBV6-5
clone size: few
J gene: TRBJ1-1
CDR3 protein: CASSYGDFTEAFF
CDR3 DNA: TGTGCCAGCAGTTACGGGGATTTCACTGAAGCTTTCTTT